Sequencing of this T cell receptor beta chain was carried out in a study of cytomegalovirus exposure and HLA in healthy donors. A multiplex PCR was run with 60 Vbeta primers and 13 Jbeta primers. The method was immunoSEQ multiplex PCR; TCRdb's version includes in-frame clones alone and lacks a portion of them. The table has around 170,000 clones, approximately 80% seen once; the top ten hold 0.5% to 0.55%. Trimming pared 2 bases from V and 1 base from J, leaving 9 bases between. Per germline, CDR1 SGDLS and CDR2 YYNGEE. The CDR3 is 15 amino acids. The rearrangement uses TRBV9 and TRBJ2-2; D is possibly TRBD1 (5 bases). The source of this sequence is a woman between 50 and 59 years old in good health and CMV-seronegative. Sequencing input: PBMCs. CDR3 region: CASSVGHMNTGELFF. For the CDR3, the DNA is TGTGCCAGCAGCGTCGGACACATGAACACCGGGGAGCTGTTTTTT.